This T cell receptor beta chain derives from a study of shared clonotypes between healthy human individuals. The data were produced by immunoSEQ multiplex PCR, yet TCRdb's version contains in-frame clones alone and is incomplete. The data hold 550,000 to 700,000 clones, with around 78% observed a single time. This CDR3 has 15 residues. V lost 4 bases and J lost 10; bases outside the gene matches: 6. CDR1 and CDR2 (germline): SSHAT, FNYEAQ (reference sequence). The specimen sequenced was memory CD4+ T cells sorted from blood. As to subset: CD45RA-negative fraction. V usage is TRBV7-7 and J usage is TRBJ2-1, with 14 positions matching TRBD2. This TCR was sampled from a woman between 25 and 40 years old in good health. The CDR3 here is CASSYGLAGGEEQFF. The CDR3 DNA sequence: TGTGCCAGCAGCTACGGACTAGCGGGAGGCGAGGAGCAGTTCTTC.